This T cell receptor beta chain was documented in a study of blood T cell repertoires in COVID-19. Study-level information: Sites across the United States, Italy and Spain contributed samples from acute and convalescent COVID-19. PBMCs, B-cell-depleted T cells, or T cells were the source of the cDNA or gDNA that made up the material.

Original processing methods: Estimates of nucleated cell counts were drawn from the amplification of reference gene primers. Sequenced by immunoSEQ multiplex PCR; TCRdb stores in-frame clones only, minus some. The V and J calls and the clone size are those of that table, but D and trimming were determined from the DNA. There are some 46,000 clones in the sample; approximately 85% occur only once, and more than 25% lies in the top ten. Seattle-derived patients entered the study during active infection and were followed longitudinally. The CDR3 runs to 16 residues. With 4 bases clipped from V and 7 bases from J, the junction kept 7 bases outside the gene matches. Germline values: CDR1 SGHTA, CDR2 FQGNSA.

This TCR came from a woman aged 80 or older with COVID-19, enrolled during active disease. Sequenced material: peripheral blood. This chain connects TRBV7-2 to TRBJ2-3; 14 bases map to TRBD2. The CDR3: CASSSLTSGGGYTQYF. The CDR3 nucleotides read TGTGCCAGCAGCTCCCTGACTAGCGGGGGGGGGTATACGCAGTATTTT.